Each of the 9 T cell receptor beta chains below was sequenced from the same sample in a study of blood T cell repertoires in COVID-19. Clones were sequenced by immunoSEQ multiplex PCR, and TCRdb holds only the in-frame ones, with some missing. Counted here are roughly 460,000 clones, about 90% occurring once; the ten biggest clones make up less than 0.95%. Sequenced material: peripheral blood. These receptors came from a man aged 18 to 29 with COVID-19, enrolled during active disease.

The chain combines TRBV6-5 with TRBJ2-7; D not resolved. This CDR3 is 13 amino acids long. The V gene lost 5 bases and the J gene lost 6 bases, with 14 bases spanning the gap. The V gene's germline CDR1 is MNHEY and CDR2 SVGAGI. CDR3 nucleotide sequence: TGTGCCAGCAGTCCAATGTTGGCAAGCGAGCAGTACTTC. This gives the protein CASSPMLASEQYF.

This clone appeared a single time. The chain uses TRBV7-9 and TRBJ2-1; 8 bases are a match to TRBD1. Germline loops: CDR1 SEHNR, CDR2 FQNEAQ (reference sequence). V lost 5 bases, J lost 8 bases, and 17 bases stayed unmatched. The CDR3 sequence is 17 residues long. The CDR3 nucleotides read TGTGCCAGCAGCCCGATTAGGGGTGACAGGGGCCTCGATGAGCAGTTCTTC. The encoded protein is CASSPIRGDRGLDEQFF.

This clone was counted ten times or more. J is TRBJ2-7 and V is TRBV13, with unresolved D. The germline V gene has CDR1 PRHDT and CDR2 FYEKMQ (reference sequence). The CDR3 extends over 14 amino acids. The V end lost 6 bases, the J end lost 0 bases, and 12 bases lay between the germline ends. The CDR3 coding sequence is TGTGCCAGCAGTGGTAGTTTGAGCTCCTACGAGCAGTACTTC. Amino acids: CASSGSLSSYEQYF.

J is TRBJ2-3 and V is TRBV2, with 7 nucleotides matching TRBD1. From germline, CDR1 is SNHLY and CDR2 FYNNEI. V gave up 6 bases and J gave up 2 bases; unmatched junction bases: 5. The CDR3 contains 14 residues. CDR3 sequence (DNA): TGTGCCAGCAGGGACAGGTTGCTCACAGATACGCAGTATTTT. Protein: CASRDRLLTDTQYF.

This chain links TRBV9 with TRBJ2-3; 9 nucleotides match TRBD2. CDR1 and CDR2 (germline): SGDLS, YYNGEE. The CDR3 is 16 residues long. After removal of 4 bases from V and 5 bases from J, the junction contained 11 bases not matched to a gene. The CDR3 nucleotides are TGTGCCAGCAGCCCTTTTAGCGGGAGTGCAGGAGATACGCAGTATTTT. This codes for CASSPFSGSAGDTQYF.

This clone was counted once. The CDR3 loop reads CASSPLSGSYNEQFF. In nucleotides, the CDR3 is TGTGCCAGCAGCCCCTTGAGCGGTTCCTACAATGAGCAGTTCTTC. The rearrangement joins TRBV7-8 to TRBJ2-1; D perhaps matches TRBD2 (5 bases). The CDR3 is 15 amino acids. Germline CDR1 and CDR2: SGHVS and FQNEAQ. Trimming shortened V by 5 bases and J by 1 base, and 12 bases separated the two germline ends.

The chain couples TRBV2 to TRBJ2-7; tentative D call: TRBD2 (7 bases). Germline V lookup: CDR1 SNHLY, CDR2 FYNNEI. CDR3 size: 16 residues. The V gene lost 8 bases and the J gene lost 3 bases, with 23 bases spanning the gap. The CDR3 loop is CASGRGGGGRIYEQYF. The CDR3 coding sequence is TGTGCCAGCGGAAGGGGCGGGGGCGGCCGCATCTACGAGCAGTACTTC.

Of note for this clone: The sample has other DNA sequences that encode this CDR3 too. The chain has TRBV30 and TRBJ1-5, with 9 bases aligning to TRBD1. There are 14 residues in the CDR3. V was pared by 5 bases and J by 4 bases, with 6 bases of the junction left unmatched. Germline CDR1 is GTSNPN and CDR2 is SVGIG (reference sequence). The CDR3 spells CAWSIGQGNQPQHF. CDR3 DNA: TGTGCCTGGTCGATTGGACAGGGGAATCAGCCCCAGCATTTT.

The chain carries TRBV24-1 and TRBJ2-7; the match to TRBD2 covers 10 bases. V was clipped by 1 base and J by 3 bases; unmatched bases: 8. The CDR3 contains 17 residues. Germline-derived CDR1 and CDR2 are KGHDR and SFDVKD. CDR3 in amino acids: CATSDFFSGGPSYEQYF. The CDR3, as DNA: TGTGCCACCAGTGATTTCTTTAGCGGGGGGCCTAGCTACGAGCAGTACTTC.